This TCR beta chain was profiled in a study of identical twins. This CDR3 is built from 15 residues. The J segment lost 5 bases and the V segment lost 1 base, leaving 7 bases of the junction unmatched. The germline V gene has CDR1 SQVTM and CDR2 ANQGSEA. Template switching supplied a universal primer site; unique molecular identifiers were carried on the cDNA. TCRdb re-called the 5' RACE reads with MiXCR, one entry per CDR3 protein. The top ten hold over 2.5% of the sample, which has 270,000 or so distinct CDR3 sequences, about 8.3% seen once. These data were also filed under a second study, of yellow fever vaccine responses in identical twins.

The chain recombines TRBV29-1 with TRBJ2-5, with 10 bases lining up with TRBD1. The origin of this receptor is a young woman in good health. Sequencing was carried out using CD8+ T cells sorted from blood. CDR3 DNA: TGCAGCGTTGAAGTTCTGGGACAGGGGCCCGAGACCCAGTACTTC. Its protein is CSVEVLGQGPETQYF.